This T cell receptor beta chain was obtained from a study of blood T cell repertoires in COVID-19. Study overall: There were acute and convalescent COVID-19 samples, and they came from the United States, Italy and Spain.

TCRdb's copy holds only in-frame clones and misses some; the assay was immunoSEQ multiplex PCR. The sample has 250,000 to 350,000 clones; 75% to 95% are singletons. CDR3 length: 13 residues. The V gene lost 7 bases and the J gene lost 1 base, with 8 bases spanning the gap. The germline V gene has CDR1 LNHDA and CDR2 SQIVND (reference sequence). Enrollment of patients from Seattle took place during active infection, with longitudinal follow-up. J is TRBJ2-4 and V is TRBV19, with D possibly matching TRBD2 (6 bases). This receptor was obtained from a woman in her twenties or thirties with COVID-19, enrolled during active disease. Sample: peripheral blood. CDR3 coding DNA: TGTGCCAGTAAGGAGGGGGCCAAAAACATTCAGTACTTC. Its protein product is CASKEGAKNIQYF.